The 4 T cell receptor beta chains in this list originate from one sample, sequenced in a study of cytomegalovirus exposure and HLA in healthy donors. The PCR ran on 60 Vbeta and 13 Jbeta primers. The assay was immunoSEQ multiplex PCR, and TCRdb's table has in-frame clones only and misses some. The sample has over 150,000 clones, 84% seen once. The sequenced sample was PBMCs. The origin of the receptors is a boy younger than 10 in good health and CMV-seronegative.

J is TRBJ2-7 and V is TRBV5-8; 12 nucleotides agree with TRBD2. Trimming cost V 4 bases and J 2 bases; bases outside gene matches: 4. The CDR3 is 15 amino acids. Germline V gene lookup returns CDR1 SGHTS and CDR2 YDEGEE. The CDR3 coding sequence is TGTGCCAGCAGCCCACTAGCGGGAGGCACCTACGAGCAGTACTTC. Its protein is CASSPLAGGTYEQYF.

The chain couples TRBV6-5 to TRBJ2-5; 7 positions agree with TRBD2. In germline, CDR1 is MNHEY, CDR2 SVGAGI. The ends lost 6 bases at V and 7 bases at J; junction bases unmatched: 5. This CDR3 contains 12 residues. This CDR3 reads CASSQGRGTQYF. As DNA, the CDR3 is TGTGCCAGCAGCCAAGGGAGGGGGACCCAGTACTTC.

The chain couples TRBV15 to TRBJ1-4; TRBD1 is a possible D gene (5 bases). Trimming stripped 1 base from V and 2 bases from J, with 11 bases between. This CDR3 is built from 16 residues. CDR1 and CDR2 (germline): LNHNV, YYDKDF (reference sequence). CDR3 protein: CATSRGETVTNEKLFF. The CDR3 DNA reads as TGTGCCACCAGCAGAGGCGAGACAGTGACTAATGAAAAACTGTTTTTT. The full variable domain, rest sourced from reference TRBV15 and TRBJ1-4, is DAMVIQNPRYQVTQFGKPVTLSCSQTLNHNVMYWYQQKSSQAPKLLFHYYDKDFNNEADTPDNFQSRRPNTSFCFLDIRSPGLGDTAMYLCATSRGETVTNEKLFFGSGTQLSVL.

The CDR3 loop is CASSFTTREVHTGELFF. In nucleotides, the CDR3 is TGCGCCAGCAGTTTTACTACGAGGGAGGTTCACACCGGGGAGCTGTTTTTT. This chain links TRBV5-1 with TRBJ2-2; a weak D match, TRBD2 (6 bases). Germline-derived CDR1 and CDR2 are SGHRS and YFSETQ. Trimming removed 5 bases at V and 3 bases at J, with 20 bases between. The CDR3 is made up of 17 amino acids.